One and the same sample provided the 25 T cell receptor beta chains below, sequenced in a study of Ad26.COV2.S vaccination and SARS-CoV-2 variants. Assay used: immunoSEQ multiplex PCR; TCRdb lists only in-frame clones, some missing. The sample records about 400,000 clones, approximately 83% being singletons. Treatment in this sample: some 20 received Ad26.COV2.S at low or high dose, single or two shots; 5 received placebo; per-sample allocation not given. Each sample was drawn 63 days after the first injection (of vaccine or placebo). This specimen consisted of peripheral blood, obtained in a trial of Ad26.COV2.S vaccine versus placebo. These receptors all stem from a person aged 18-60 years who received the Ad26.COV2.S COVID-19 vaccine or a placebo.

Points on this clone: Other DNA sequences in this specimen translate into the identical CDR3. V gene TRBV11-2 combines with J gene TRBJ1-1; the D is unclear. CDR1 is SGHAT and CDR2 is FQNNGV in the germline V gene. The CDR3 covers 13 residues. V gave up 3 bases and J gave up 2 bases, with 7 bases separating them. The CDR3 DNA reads TGTGCCAGCAGCTTGGGGTTAAACACTGAAGCTTTCTTT. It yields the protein CASSLGLNTEAFF.

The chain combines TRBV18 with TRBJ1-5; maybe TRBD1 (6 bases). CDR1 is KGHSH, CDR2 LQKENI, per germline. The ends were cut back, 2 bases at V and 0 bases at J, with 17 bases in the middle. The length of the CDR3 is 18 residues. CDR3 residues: CASSPRSGHRNSNQPQHF. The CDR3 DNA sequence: TGTGCCAGCTCACCAAGATCGGGACACCGCAATAGCAATCAGCCCCAGCATTTT. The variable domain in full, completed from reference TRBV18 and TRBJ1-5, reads NAGVMQNPRHLVRRRGQEARLRCSPMKGHSHVYWYRQLPEEGLKFMVYLQKENIIDESGMPKERFSAEFPKEGPSILRIQQVVRGDSAAYFCASSPRSGHRNSNQPQHFGDGTRLSIL.

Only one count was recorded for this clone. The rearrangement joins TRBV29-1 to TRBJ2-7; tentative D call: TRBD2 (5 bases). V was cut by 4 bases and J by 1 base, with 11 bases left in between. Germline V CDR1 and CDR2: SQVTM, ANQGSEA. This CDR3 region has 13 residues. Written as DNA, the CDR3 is TGCAGCGTTGCCCGGGAACGATCCTACGAGCAGTACTTC. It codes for CSVARERSYEQYF.

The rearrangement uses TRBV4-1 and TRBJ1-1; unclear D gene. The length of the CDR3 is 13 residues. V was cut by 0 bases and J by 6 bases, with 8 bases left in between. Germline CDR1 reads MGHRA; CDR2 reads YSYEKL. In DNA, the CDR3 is TGCGCCAGCAGCCAAGACTGGGTGTCTGAAGCTTTCTTT. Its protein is CASSQDWVSEAFF.

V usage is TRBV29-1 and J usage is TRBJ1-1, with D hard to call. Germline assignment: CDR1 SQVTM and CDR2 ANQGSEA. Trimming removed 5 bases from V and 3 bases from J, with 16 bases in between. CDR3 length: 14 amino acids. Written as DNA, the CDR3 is TGCAGCGTTCTAGCACGTACGGGAGACACTGAAGCTTTCTTT. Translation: CSVLARTGDTEAFF.

The CDR3 region has the DNA TGCGCCAGCAGCCAAGGACACGGGAGTAGCAAAGAGACCCAGTACTTC. Protein product: CASSQGHGSSKETQYF. The chain employs TRBV4-1 and TRBJ2-5, with a possible D match to TRBD2 (6 bases). Germline V gene sequence: CDR1 MGHRA, CDR2 YSYEKL. This CDR3 spans 16 amino acids. Trimming shortened V by 1 base and J by 3 bases, and 15 bases separated the two germline ends.

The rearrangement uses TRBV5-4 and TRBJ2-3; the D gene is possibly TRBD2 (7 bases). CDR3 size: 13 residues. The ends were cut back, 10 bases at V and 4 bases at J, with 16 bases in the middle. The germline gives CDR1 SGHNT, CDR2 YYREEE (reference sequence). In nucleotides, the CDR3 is TGTGCCGAGGGAGGGGGTTTCGCAGATACGCAGTATTTT. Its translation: CAEGGGFADTQYF.

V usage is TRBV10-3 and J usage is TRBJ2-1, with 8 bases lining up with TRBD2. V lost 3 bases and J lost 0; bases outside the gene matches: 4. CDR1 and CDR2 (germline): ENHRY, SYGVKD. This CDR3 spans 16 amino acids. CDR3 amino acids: CAISDLLADSYNEQFF. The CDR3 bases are TGTGCCATCAGTGACCTACTAGCGGACTCCTACAATGAGCAGTTCTTC.

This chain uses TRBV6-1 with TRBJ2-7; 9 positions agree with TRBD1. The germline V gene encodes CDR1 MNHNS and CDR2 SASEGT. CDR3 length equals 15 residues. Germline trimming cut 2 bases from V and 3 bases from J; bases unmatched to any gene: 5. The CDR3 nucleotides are TGTGCCAGCAGTGAATCGAGGACAGGGGACTACGAGCAGTACTTC. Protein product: CASSESRTGDYEQYF.

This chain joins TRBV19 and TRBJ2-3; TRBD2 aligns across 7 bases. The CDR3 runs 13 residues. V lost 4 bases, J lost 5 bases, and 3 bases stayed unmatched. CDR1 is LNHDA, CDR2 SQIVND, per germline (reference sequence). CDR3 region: CASSRLAEDTQYF. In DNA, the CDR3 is TGTGCCAGTAGTAGACTAGCTGAAGATACGCAGTATTTT.

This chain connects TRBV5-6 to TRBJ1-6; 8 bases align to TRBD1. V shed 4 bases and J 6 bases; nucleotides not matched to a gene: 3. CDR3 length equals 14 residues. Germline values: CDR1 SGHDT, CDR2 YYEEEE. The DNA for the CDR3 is TGTGCCAGCAGCACCGGGACAGGTAATTCACCCCTCCACTTT. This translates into CASSTGTGNSPLHF. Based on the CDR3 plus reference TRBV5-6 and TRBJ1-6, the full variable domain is DAGVTQSPTHLIKTRGQQVTLRCSPKSGHDTVSWYQQALGQGPQFIFQYYEEEERQRGNFPDRFSGHQFPNYSSELNVNALLLGDSALYLCASSTGTGNSPLHFGNGTRLTVT.

The CDR3 sequence is CASTLGGSHTEAFF. Here the CDR3 DNA reads TGTGCCAGCACCTTAGGGGGTTCGCACACTGAAGCTTTCTTT. V and J are TRBV5-4 and TRBJ1-1, with a possible D match to TRBD1 (6 bases). The CDR3 is 14 amino acids. Germline V CDR1 and CDR2: SGHNT, YYREEE (reference sequence). V was shortened by 6 bases and J by 3 bases, with 15 bases between the two germline ends.

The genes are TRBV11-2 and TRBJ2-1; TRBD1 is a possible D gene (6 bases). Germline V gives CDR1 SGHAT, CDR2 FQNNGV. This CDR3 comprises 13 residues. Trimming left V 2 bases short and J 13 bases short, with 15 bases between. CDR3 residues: CASSLYGGASQFF. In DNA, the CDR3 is TGTGCCAGCAGCTTATATGGGGGCGCGTCTCAGTTCTTC.

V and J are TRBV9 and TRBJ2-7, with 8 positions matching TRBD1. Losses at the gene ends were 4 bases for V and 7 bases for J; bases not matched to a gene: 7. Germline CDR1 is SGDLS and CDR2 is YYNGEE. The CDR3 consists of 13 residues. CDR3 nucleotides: TGTGCCAGCAGCCCCCGGACAGGGAGGGAGCAGTACTTC. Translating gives CASSPRTGREQYF.

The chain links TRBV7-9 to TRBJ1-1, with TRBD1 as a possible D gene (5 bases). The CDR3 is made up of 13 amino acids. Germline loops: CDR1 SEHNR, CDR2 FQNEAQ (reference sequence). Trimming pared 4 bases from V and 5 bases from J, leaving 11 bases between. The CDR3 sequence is CASSWDGGTEAFF. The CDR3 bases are TGTGCCAGCAGCTGGGACGGGGGAACTGAAGCTTTCTTT.

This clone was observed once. CDR3 protein: CASSNGLAGSYEQYF. DNA of the CDR3: TGTGCCAGCAGCAACGGACTAGCGGGCTCCTACGAGCAGTACTTC. V gene TRBV21-1 combines with J gene TRBJ2-7; the D call of TRBD2 is as the table states it, not checked on the DNA. TRBV21-1 is annotated as a pseudogene. The CDR3 is 15 amino acids.

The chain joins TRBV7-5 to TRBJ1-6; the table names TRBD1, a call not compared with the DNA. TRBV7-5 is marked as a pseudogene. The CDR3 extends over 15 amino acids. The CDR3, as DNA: TGTGCCAGAGGGTTAATCGGACCGGGACAGGGAGCCCTCCACTTT. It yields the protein CARGLIGPGQGALHF.

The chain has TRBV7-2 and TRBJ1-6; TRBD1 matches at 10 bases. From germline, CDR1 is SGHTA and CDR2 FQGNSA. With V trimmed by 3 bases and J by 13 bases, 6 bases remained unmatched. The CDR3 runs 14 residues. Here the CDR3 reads CASSLGQGTIPLHF. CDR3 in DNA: TGTGCCAGCAGCTTGGGACAGGGGACGATCCCCCTCCACTTT. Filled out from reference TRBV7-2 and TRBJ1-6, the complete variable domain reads GAGVSQSPSNKVTEKGKDVELRCDPISGHTALYWYRQSLGQGLEFLIYFQGNSAPDKSGLPSDRFSAERTGGSVSTLTIQRTQQEDSAVYLCASSLGQGTIPLHFGNGTRLTVT.

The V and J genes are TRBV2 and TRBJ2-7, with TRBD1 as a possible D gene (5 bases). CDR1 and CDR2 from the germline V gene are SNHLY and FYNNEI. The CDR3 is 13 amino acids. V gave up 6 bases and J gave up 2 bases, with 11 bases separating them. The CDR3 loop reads CASSQQETYEQYF. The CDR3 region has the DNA TGTGCCAGCAGCCAACAGGAAACCTACGAGCAGTACTTC.

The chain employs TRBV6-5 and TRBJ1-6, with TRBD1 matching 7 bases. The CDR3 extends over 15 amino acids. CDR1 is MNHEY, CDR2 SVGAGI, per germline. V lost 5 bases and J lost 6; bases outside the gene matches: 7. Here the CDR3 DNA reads TGTGCCAGCAGTAGCGGGGGGACAGCTAATTCACCCCTCCACTTT. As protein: CASSSGGTANSPLHF.

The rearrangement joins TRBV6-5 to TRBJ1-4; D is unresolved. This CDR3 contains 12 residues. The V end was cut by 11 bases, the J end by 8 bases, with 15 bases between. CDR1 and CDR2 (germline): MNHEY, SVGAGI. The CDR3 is CAGNSGNEKLFF. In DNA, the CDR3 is TGTGCCGGCAATTCCGGGAACGAAAAACTGTTTTTT.

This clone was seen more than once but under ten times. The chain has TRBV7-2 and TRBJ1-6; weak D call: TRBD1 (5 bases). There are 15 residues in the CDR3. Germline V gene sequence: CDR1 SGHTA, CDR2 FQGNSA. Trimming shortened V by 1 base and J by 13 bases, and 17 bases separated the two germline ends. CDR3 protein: CASSLVGTAKAPLHF. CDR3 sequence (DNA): TGTGCCAGCAGCTTAGTGGGGACGGCGAAAGCGCCCCTCCACTTT.

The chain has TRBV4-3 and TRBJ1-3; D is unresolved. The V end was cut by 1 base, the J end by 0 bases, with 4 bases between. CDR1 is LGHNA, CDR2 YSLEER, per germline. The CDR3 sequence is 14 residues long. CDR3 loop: CASSQVSSGNTIYF. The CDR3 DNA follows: TGCGCCAGCAGCCAAGTTAGCTCTGGAAACACCATATATTTT.

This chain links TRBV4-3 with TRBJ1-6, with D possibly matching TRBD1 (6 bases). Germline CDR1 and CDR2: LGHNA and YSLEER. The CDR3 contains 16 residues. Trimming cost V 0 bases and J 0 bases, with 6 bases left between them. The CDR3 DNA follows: TGCGCCAGCAGCCAAGACAGGGGCTCCTATAATTCACCCCTCCACTTT. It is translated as CASSQDRGSYNSPLHF.

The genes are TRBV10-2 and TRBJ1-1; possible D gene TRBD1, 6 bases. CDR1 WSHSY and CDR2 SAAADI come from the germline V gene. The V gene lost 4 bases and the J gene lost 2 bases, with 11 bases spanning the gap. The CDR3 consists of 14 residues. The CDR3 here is CASSVGAINTEAFF. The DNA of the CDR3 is TGCGCCAGCAGTGTGGGGGCGATTAACACTGAAGCTTTCTTT.